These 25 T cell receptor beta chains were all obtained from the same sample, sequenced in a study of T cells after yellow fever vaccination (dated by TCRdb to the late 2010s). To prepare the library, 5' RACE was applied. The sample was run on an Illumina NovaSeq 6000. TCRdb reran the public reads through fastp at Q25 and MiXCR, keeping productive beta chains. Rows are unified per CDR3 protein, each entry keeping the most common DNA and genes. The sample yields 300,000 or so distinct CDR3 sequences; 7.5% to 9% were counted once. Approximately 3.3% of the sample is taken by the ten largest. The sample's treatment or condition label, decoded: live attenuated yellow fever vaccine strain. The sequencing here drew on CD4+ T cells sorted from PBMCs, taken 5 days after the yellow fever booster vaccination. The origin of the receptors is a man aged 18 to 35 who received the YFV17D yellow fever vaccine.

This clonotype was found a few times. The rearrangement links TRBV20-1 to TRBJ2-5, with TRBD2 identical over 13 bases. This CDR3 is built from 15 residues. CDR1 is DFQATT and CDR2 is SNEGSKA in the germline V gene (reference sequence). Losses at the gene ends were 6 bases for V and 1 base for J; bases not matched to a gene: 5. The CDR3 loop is CSAGTSGGVQETQYF. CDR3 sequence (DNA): TGCAGTGCCGGCACTAGCGGGGGGGTCCAAGAGACCCAGTACTTC.

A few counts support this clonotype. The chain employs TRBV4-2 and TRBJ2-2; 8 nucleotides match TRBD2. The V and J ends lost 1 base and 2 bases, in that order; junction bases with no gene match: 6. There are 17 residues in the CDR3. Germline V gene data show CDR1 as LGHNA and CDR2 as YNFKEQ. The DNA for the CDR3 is TGTGCCAGCAGCCAAGCCTCGGGGGGGGGAAACACCGGGGAGCTGTTTTTT. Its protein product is CASSQASGGGNTGELFF.

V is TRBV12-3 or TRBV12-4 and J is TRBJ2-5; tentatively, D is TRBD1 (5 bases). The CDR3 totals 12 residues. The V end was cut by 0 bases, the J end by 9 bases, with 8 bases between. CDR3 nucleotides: TGTGCCAGCAGTTTAGCTCCAGGGCCCCAGTACTTC. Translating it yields CASSLAPGPQYF.

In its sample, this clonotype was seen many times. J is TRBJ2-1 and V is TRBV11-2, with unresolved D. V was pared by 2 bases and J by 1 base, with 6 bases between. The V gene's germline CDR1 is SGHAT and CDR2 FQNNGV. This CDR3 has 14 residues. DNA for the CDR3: TGTGCCAGCAGCTTAAGAGTTTCCTACAATGAGCAGTTCTTC. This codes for CASSLRVSYNEQFF. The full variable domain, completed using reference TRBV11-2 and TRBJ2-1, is EAGVAQSPRYKIIEKRQSVAFWCNPISGHATLYWYQQILGQGPKLLIQFQNNGVVDDSQLPKDRFSAERLKGVDSTLKIQPAKLEDSAVYLCASSLRVSYNEQFFGPGTRLTVL.

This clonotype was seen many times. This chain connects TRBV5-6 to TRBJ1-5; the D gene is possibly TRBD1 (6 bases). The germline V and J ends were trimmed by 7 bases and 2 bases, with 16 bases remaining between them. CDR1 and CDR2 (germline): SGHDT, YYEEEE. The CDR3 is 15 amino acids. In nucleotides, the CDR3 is TGTGCCAGCCAACAACAGGGACGAGGCAATCAGCCCCAGCATTTT. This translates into CASQQQGRGNQPQHF.

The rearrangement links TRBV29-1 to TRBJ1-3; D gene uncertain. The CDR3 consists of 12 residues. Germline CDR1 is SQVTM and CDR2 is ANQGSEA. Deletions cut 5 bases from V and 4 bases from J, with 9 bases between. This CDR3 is CSVNNAGNTIYF. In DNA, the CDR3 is TGCAGCGTTAACAACGCGGGAAACACCATATATTTT.

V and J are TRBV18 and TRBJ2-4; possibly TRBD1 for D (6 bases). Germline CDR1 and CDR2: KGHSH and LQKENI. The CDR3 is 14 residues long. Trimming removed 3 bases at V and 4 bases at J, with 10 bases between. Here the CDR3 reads CASSPGAVKNIQYF. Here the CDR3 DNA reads TGTGCCAGCTCACCGGGGGCAGTAAAAAACATTCAGTACTTC.

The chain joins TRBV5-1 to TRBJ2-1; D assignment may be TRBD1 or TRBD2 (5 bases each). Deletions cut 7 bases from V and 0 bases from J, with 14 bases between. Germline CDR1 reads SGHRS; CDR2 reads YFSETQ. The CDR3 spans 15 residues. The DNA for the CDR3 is TGCGCCAGCGCCGTCGCAGGGAGCTCCTACAATGAGCAGTTCTTC. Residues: CASAVAGSSYNEQFF.

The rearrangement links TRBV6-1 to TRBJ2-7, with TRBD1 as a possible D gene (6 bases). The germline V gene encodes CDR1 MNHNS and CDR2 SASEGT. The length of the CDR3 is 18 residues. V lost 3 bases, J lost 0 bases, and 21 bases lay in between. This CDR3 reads CASSEQVYATGFSYEQYF. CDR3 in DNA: TGTGCCAGCAGTGAGCAAGTATACGCCACAGGGTTCTCCTACGAGCAGTACTTC.

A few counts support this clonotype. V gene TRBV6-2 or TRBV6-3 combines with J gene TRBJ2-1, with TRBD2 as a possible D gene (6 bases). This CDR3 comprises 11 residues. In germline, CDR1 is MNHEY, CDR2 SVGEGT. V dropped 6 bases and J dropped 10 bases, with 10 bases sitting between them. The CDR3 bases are TGTGCCAGCAGCCACCGGGAGGAGCAGTTCTTC. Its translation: CASSHREEQFF.

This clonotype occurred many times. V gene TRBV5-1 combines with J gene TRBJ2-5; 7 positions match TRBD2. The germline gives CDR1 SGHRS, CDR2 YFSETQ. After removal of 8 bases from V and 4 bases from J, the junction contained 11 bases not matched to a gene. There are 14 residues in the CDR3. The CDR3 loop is CASRPQRGRETQYF. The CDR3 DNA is TGCGCCAGTCGCCCTCAGCGGGGACGAGAGACCCAGTACTTC.

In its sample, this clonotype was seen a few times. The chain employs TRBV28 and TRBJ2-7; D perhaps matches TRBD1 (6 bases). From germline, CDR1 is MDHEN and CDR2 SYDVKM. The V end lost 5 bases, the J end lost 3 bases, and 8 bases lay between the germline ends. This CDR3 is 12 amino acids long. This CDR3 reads CASSQTGYEQYV. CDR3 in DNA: TGTGCCAGCAGTCAGACAGGCTACGAGCAGTACGTC.

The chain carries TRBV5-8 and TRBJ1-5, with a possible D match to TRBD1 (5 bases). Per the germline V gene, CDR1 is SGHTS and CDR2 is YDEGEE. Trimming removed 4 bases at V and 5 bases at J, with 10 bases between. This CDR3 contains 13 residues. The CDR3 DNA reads TGTGCCAGCAGCAAAGACAGATATCAGCCCCAGCATTTT. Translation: CASSKDRYQPQHF.

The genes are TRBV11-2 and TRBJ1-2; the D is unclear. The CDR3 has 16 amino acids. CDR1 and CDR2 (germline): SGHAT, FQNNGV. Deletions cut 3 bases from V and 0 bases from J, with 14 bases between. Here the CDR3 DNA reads TGTGCCAGCAGCTTTAGACCCATCTTCTCTAACTATGGCTACACCTTC. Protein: CASSFRPIFSNYGYTF.

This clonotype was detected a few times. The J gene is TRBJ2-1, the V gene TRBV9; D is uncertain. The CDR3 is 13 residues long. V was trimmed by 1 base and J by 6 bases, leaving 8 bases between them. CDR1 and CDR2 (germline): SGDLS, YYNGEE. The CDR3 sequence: CASSVTEINEQFF. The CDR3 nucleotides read TGTGCCAGCAGCGTAACAGAAATCAATGAGCAGTTCTTC.

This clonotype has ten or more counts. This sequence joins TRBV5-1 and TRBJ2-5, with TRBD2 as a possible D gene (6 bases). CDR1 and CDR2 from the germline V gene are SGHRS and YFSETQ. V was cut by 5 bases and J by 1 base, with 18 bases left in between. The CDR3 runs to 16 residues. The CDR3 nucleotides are TGCGCCAGCAGGACTAGTCGGGGTCGTGTCCAAGAGACCCAGTACTTC. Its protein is CASRTSRGRVQETQYF.

CDR3 bases: TGTGCCAGCTCCGACGAGGTTTCTTATGGCTACACCTTC. Amino acids: CASSDEVSYGYTF. The chain employs TRBV18 and TRBJ1-2, with D hard to call. There are 13 residues in the CDR3. The V gene lost 6 bases and the J gene lost 5 bases, with 13 bases spanning the gap. Germline V CDR1 and CDR2: KGHSH, LQKENI.

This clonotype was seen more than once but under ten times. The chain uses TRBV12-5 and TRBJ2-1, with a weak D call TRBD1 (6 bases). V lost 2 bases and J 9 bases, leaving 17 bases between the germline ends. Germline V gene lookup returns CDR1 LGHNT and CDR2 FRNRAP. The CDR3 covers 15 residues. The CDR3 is CASGLYDTGNSEQFF. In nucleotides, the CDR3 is TGTGCTAGTGGTTTGTACGACACAGGGAATAGTGAGCAGTTCTTC.

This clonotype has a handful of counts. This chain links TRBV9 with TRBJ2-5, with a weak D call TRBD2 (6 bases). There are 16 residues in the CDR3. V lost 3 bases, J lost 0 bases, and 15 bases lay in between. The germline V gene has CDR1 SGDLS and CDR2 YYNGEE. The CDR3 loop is CASSGAGPTYQETQYF. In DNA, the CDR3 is TGTGCCAGCAGCGGTGCGGGGCCCACGTACCAAGAGACCCAGTACTTC.

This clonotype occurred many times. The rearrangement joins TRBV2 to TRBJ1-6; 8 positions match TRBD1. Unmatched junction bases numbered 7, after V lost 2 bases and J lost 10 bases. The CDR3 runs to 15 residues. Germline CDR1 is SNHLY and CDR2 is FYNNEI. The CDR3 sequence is CASSESSQGDSPLHF. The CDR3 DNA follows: TGTGCCAGCAGTGAATCGTCACAGGGGGACTCACCCCTCCACTTT.

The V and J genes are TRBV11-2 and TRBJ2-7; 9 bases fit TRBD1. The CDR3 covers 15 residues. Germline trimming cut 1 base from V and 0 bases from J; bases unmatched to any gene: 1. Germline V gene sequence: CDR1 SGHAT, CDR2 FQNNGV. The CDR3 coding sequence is TGTGCCAGCAGCTTAGCGACAGGGGGCTCCTACGAGCAGTACTTC. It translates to CASSLATGGSYEQYF.

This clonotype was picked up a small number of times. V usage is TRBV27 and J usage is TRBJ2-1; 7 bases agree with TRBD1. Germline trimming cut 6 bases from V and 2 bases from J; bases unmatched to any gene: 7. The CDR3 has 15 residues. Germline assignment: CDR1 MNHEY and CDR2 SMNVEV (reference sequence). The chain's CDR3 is CASRPQGLTYNEQFF. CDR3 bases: TGTGCCAGCAGACCACAGGGGTTGACCTACAATGAGCAGTTCTTC.

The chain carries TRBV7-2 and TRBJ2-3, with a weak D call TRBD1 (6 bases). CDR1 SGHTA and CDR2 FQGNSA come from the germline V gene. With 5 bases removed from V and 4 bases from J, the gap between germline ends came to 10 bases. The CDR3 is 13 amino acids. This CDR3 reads CASSQRTADTQYF. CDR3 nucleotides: TGTGCCAGCAGCCAAAGGACAGCAGATACGCAGTATTTT.

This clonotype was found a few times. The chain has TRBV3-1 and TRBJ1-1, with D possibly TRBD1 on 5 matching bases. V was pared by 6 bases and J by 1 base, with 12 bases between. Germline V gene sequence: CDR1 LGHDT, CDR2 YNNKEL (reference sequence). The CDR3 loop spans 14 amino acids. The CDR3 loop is CASSRRDSNTEAFF. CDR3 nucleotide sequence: TGTGCCAGCAGTCGGCGGGACTCGAACACTGAAGCTTTCTTT.

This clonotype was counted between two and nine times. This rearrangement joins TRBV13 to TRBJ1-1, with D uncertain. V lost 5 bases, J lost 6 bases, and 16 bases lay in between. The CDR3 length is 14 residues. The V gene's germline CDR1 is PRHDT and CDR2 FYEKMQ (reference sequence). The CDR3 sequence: CASSRARAAAEAFF. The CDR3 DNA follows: TGTGCCAGCAGCCGTGCCCGGGCGGCGGCTGAAGCTTTCTTT. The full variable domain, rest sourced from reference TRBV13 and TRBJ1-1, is AAGVIQSPRHLIKEKRETATLKCYPIPRHDTVYWYQQGPGQDPQFLISFYEKMQSDKGSIPDRFSAQQFSDYHSELNMSSLELGDSALYFCASSRARAAAEAFFGQGTRLTVV.